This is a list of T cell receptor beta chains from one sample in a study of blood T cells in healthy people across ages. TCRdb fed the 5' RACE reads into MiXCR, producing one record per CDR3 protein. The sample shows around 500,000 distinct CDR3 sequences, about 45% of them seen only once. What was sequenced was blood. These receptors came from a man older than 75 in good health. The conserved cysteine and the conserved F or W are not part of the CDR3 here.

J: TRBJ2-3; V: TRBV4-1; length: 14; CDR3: ASSKDSGISTDTQY
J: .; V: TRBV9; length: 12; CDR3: ANSPRDGENIQY
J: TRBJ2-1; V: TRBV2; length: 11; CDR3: ASKGNIYNEQF
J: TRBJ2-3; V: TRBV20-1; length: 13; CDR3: SASPAGSGLGTQY
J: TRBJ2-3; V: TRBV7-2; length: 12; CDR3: ASSRQGKTDTQY
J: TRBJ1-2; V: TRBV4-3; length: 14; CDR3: ASSQDQGTPNYGYT
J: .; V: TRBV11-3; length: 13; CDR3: ASSRRTGHGETQY
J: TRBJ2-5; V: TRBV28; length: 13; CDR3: ASRPSGRGEETQY
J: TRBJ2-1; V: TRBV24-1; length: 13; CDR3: ATRTGTSGNNEQF
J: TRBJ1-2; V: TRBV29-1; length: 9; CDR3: SGRTGWGYT
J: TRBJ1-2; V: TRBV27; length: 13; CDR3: ASSRDRGRRNGYT
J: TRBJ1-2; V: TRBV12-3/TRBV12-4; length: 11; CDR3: ASSYLTEDGYT
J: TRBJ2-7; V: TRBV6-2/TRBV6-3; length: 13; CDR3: ASTSLGTQIYEQY
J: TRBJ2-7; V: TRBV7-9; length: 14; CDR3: ASSLALGTPNYEQY
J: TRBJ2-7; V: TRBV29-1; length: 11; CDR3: SAADAPLYEQY
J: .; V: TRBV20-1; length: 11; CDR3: SARSGTLYEQY
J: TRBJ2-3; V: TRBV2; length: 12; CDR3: ASARLAGTDTQY
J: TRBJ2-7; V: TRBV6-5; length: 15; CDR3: ASSYSKGGIAAYEQY
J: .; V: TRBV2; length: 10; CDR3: ASRADRGEQY
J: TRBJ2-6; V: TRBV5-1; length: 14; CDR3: ASSPTTGSGANVLT